This T cell receptor beta chain is drawn from a study of T cell responses to AZD1222 COVID-19 vaccine. General study points: At baseline, seropositivity was found in only six or seven AZD1222 recipients.

This CDR3 is 16 amino acids long. With 5 bases removed from V and 0 bases from J, the gap between germline ends came to 14 bases. The V gene's germline CDR1 is KGHSH and CDR2 LQKENI. Produced via immunoSEQ multiplex PCR; TCRdb's table is partial and in-frame only. This sample has 78,000 or so clones, with about 91% found just once. This clone was counted once. Its target is not known. This sequence was found in an adult in good health. The material was peripheral blood, obtained on day 0 of AZD1222 vaccination. The V gene is TRBV18, the J gene TRBJ1-3; D unresolved. CDR3 nucleotides: TGTGCCAGCTCAACTGTCGGACGGTACTCTGGAAACACCATATATTTT. Translated: CASSTVGRYSGNTIYF.